This T cell receptor (beta chain) emerged from a study of vaccination and CD4 T cells after COVID-19 (dated by TCRdb to 2021 to 2024). Regarding the study in general: Every convalescent patient had a positive nasal swab PCR test for SARS-CoV-2, with mild disease in 9 or 10 patients and severe disease in one. The convalescent cohort comprised six males and four females, including two Hispanic individuals, seven Caucasians, two Asians and one multiracial person. Each participant got two doses of either the Pfizer-BioNTech BNT162b2 vaccine (n=8) or the Moderna mRNA-1273 vaccine (n=2). Post-COVID blood samples from convalescent patients were collected a median of around 100 days after diagnosis, with a range of roughly 30 to 161 days. Post-vaccine blood samples were taken a median of roughly 72 days after the second vaccine dose, with a range of about 13 to 250 days. For stimulating the cultures, overlapping spike peptide pools were used, derived from SARS-CoV-2 as well as from the common cold coronaviruses HCoV-NL63, HCoV-OC43 and HCoV-229E. As controls, cultures received a CEFX viral epitope pool (the positive control), an HIV-1 Nef peptide pool (the negative control), or no peptide at all. In around nine COVID-19 convalescent patients and several infection-naive healthy vaccine recipients, the spike-specific CD4+ TCR repertoire before mRNA vaccination was compared with the repertoire after mRNA vaccination. The full study reports these points: The median number of SARS-CoV-2-reactive clonotypes rose from 20 to 25 after infection to roughly 40 after vaccination, but the change was not significant. In convalescent patients, nearly all vaccine-specific clones (304 of 307) were found to be mono-reactive for SARS-CoV-2 spike rather than cross-reactive with common cold coronaviruses. Relatively few convalescent patients were included in the study, and early timepoints after natural infection were not analyzed. Among convalescent patients, a median roughly 84% of the SARS-CoV-2-reactive clones seen after vaccination appeared only after vaccination, which suggests priming specific to the vaccine.

Library creation used PCR. DNA from cultured CD4+ T cells underwent TCR sequencing with the Oncomine TCR Beta short-read assay at the Johns Hopkins FTIC core. The QIAamp micro DNA kit was used to extract genomic DNA from the cultured CD4+ T cells. Oncomine TCR Beta libraries from cultured CD4+ T cells were pooled with unique dual indexes and sequenced on an Illumina iSeq 100. The authors' analysis ran thus. Non-productive sequences were filtered out, and CDR3s that did not start with C, did not end with F or W, or were shorter than 7 amino acids were discarded. The MANAFEST web application identified antigen-specific clonotypes by comparing peptide-stimulated wells against reference wells and other culture wells. An FDR below 0.05, an odds ratio above 5, and a productive frequency above 0.1% in at least two of three replicate wells were required for clones to be considered positive. A clonotype was classed as cross-reactive if the clonotype showed significant expansion both in SARS-CoV-2 spike wells and in at least one common cold coronavirus spike condition. CDR3 homology was assessed with Levenshtein distances (stringdist) and unrooted phylogenetic trees (ape) in R version 3.6.1. TCRdb's own reprocessing of the public reads used fastp at Q25 and MiXCR and kept productive beta chains. Merged by CDR3 protein, the rows form single entries marked with the most common genes and DNA. TCRdb, rather than the study authors, made the V and J calls. The sample records under 20,000 distinct CDR3 sequences, 39% of which are singletons. The top ten clones comprise around 6% of the sample.

V sheds 1 base and J sheds 0 bases, leaving 3 bases between their ends. Looking up the germline V gene yields CDR1 SGHTA and CDR2 FQGTGA. Measured from the cysteine to the phenylalanine, the CDR3 is 13 residues long. Of all the DNA, just the CDR3 is kept, 39 bases in frame from base 1. A note on this clonotype: This receptor's antigen is unknown. Per-nucleotide qualities are absent, and no much larger clonotype sits a single base away.

The sample's treatment or condition label, in plain terms: approximately 9-day PBMC culture with coronavirus spike peptide pools or control peptides (ViraFEST assay). The study used the ViraFEST assay, which expanded antigen-specific T cells with peptide pools and then identified expanded clonotypes by TCR sequencing. The convalescent patients' positive SARS-CoV-2 PCR tests were from March to December 2020, which was before the Alpha, Beta and Delta variants emerged in the United States. Each well held roughly 2 million PBMCs cultured in IMDM containing about 5% human AB serum and 9 to 10 IU/ml IL-2, with 10 ug/ml peptide pools added. On days 3 and 7, half of the culture medium was replaced with fresh IL-2-containing medium. After approximately 11 days of culture, CD4+ T cells were isolated by negative selection with the EasySep CD4+ T cell isolation kit. Ficoll-Paque Plus gradient centrifugation was used to isolate PBMCs from whole blood, and the isolated PBMCs were then either used fresh or cryopreserved at -140C. Triplicate wells were generally used for each culture condition.

The V and J genes are TRBV7-3 and TRBJ1-1; confidence is insufficient to name the D gene. The source is a human donor who had recovered from COVID-19. The sample consisted of CD4+ T cells from blood, cultured in vitro, taken before SARS-CoV-2 vaccination. The CDR3 protein: CASSLSLNTEAFF. At the DNA level, the sequence is TGTGCCAGCAGCTTAAGTTTGAACACTGAAGCTTTCTTT. Supplemented by the reference TRBV7-3 and TRBJ1-1 proteins around the CDR3, the complete variable domain is GAGVSQTPSNKVTEKGKYVELRCDPISGHTALYWYRQSLGQGPEFLIYFQGTGAADDSGLPNDRFFAVRPEGSVSTLKIQRTERGDSAVYLCASSLSLNTEAFFGQGTRLTVV.